One and the same sample provided the 27 T cell receptor beta chains below, sequenced in a study of blood T cell repertoires in COVID-19. Repertoires were generated with immunoSEQ multiplex PCR, while TCRdb's copy carries only in-frame clones and drops some. This table has 29,000 or so clones, roughly two thirds appearing once. The sequenced sample was peripheral blood. The receptors were gathered from a human donor in a cohort sampled during active COVID-19.

This clone occurred a few times. The CDR3 here is CASSSPGGSYNEQFF. The CDR3 bases are TGTGCCAGCAGCTCCCCCGGGGGGTCCTACAATGAGCAGTTCTTC. The rearrangement links TRBV7-3 to TRBJ2-1, with 7 positions matching TRBD2. The CDR3 consists of 15 residues. The V and J ends lost 4 bases and 1 base, in that order; junction bases with no gene match: 4. CDR1 and CDR2 (germline): SGHTA, FQGTGA. Full variable domain (remainder filled in from reference TRBV7-3 and TRBJ2-1): GAGVSQTPSNKVTEKGKYVELRCDPISGHTALYWYRQSLGQGPEFLIYFQGTGAADDSGLPNDRFFAVRPEGSVSTLKIQRTERGDSAVYLCASSSPGGSYNEQFFGPGTRLTVL.

This clone has more than one count but fewer than ten. V usage is TRBV9 and J usage is TRBJ1-1, with TRBD1 as a possible D gene (6 bases). V lost 4 bases and J 8 bases, leaving 12 bases between the germline ends. The CDR3 totals 12 residues. Germline V gene data show CDR1 as SGDLS and CDR2 as YYNGEE. The CDR3 DNA follows: TGTGCCAGCAGCCCTGAGGACAGAGAAGCTTTCTTT. Protein sequence: CASSPEDREAFF.

The chain employs TRBV20-1 and TRBJ2-7; TRBD2 is a possible D gene (6 bases). Trimming removed 3 bases from V and 1 base from J, with 13 bases in between. The CDR3 runs to 14 residues. Germline V gene sequence: CDR1 DFQATT, CDR2 SNEGSKA (reference sequence). In DNA, the CDR3 is TGCAGTGCTAGTGGTAGGGCGGGGTCCTACGAGCAGTACTTC. The encoded protein is CSASGRAGSYEQYF.

This clone has just a few counts. This rearrangement joins TRBV4-1 to TRBJ1-4; perhaps TRBD1 as D (5 bases). The germline gives CDR1 MGHRA, CDR2 YSYEKL. The CDR3 length is 16 residues. V was pared by 2 bases and J by 8 bases, with 18 bases between. CDR3 in amino acids: CASSQTGWGDREKLFF. As DNA, the CDR3 is TGCGCCAGCAGCCAAACAGGTTGGGGGGATAGGGAAAAACTGTTTTTT.

This clone was recorded once. This chain links TRBV18 with TRBJ2-1; no definite D call. The CDR3 covers 16 residues. Germline V gene lookup returns CDR1 KGHSH and CDR2 LQKENI. V was shortened by 7 bases and J by 0 bases, with 16 bases between the two germline ends. The CDR3, as DNA: TGTGCCAGCTTGAGCCCTTCTGCTAGCTCCTACAATGAGCAGTTCTTC. Protein product: CASLSPSASSYNEQFF.

V usage is TRBV5-4 and J usage is TRBJ2-7, with 7 positions matching TRBD1. CDR3 length: 16 amino acids. The V segment lost 4 bases and the J segment 7 bases; nucleotides outside the gene matches: 17. CDR1 and CDR2 (germline): SGHNT, YYREEE (reference sequence). Written as DNA, the CDR3 is TGTGCCAGCAGCCCGACAGGGTCGCGGGCGGAATTGGAGCAGTACTTC. It is translated as CASSPTGSRAELEQYF.

CDR3 DNA: TGTGCCAGCAGCCAAGGCCCGGGACAGGGAGAGACCCAGTACTTC. Residues: CASSQGPGQGETQYF. J is TRBJ2-5 and V is TRBV4-2, with TRBD1 identical over 9 bases. After removal of 1 base from V and 4 bases from J, the junction contained 4 bases not matched to a gene. Looked up from germline, CDR1 is LGHNA and CDR2 is YNFKEQ. The CDR3 sequence is 15 residues long.

The CDR3, as DNA: TGTGCCAGCAGCCACCGACAGGGGGCGGCCTACAATGAGCAGTTCTTC. This gives the protein CASSHRQGAAYNEQFF. The chain links TRBV7-9 to TRBJ2-1; TRBD1 matches at 10 bases. The CDR3 contains 16 residues. J was trimmed by 2 bases and V by 5 bases; bases with no gene match: 6. In germline, CDR1 is SEHNR, CDR2 FQNEAQ (reference sequence). The full variable domain, its missing parts supplied by reference TRBV7-9 and TRBJ2-1, is DTGVSQNPRHKITKRGQNVTFRCDPISEHNRLYWYRQTLGQGPEFLTYFQNEAQLEKSRLLSDRFSAERPKGSFSTLEIQRTEQGDSAMYLCASSHRQGAAYNEQFFGPGTRLTVL.

This clone was detected only a few times. This chain joins TRBV25-1 and TRBJ2-1; 7 bases line up with TRBD1. This CDR3 is 12 amino acids long. Losses at the gene ends were 7 bases for V and 5 bases for J; bases not matched to a gene: 2. Germline V gene lookup returns CDR1 MGHDK and CDR2 SYGVNS. CDR3 nucleotides: TGTGCCAGCAAGGGACAGCACAATGAGCAGTTCTTC. It translates to CASKGQHNEQFF.

V usage is TRBV7-2 and J usage is TRBJ1-1, with a tentative D call TRBD1 (5 bases). V lost 5 bases to trimming and J lost 4 bases, with 8 bases between them. The CDR3 has 12 amino acids. Looked up from germline, CDR1 is SGHTA and CDR2 is FQGNSA. The DNA of the CDR3 is TGTGCCAGCAGCAGGGGTTTCACTGAAGCTTTCTTT. It yields the protein CASSRGFTEAFF.

The chain uses TRBV5-6 and TRBJ1-5, with 7 positions matching TRBD1. V gave up 3 bases and J gave up 0 bases; unmatched junction bases: 9. The length of the CDR3 is 17 residues. Germline V gene sequence: CDR1 SGHDT, CDR2 YYEEEE. This CDR3 is CASSSLQGPYSNQPQHF. CDR3 nucleotide sequence: TGTGCCAGCAGCTCCTTACAGGGGCCGTATAGCAATCAGCCCCAGCATTTT.

By share of the sample, this clone is medium-sized (0.01 to 0.1%). The chain uses TRBV14 and TRBJ2-1; D uncertain. Trimming took 3 bases from V and 6 from J, leaving 3 bases between them. Germline V gene lookup returns CDR1 SGHDN and CDR2 FVKESK. The CDR3 spans 11 residues. CDR3 amino acids: CASSHRNEQFF. The CDR3 DNA reads TGTGCCAGCAGCCACCGCAATGAGCAGTTCTTC.

This chain uses TRBV24-1 with TRBJ1-1; 8 bases fit TRBD1. This CDR3 is built from 15 residues. The junction had 4 bases not matched to a gene; V was cut back by 4 bases and J by 1 base. Germline loops: CDR1 KGHDR, CDR2 SFDVKD. The CDR3 loop reads CATSDPGQGNTEAFF. CDR3 nucleotide sequence: TGTGCCACCAGTGACCCCGGACAGGGGAACACTGAAGCTTTCTTT.

This chain links TRBV19 with TRBJ2-7, with D possibly matching TRBD1 (5 bases). V lost 3 bases and J lost 4, with 10 bases in between. The CDR3 extends over 13 amino acids. From germline, CDR1 is LNHDA and CDR2 SQIVND (reference sequence). CDR3 sequence: CASSMGQNYEQYF. The CDR3 nucleotides are TGTGCCAGTAGTATGGGGCAGAATTACGAGCAGTACTTC. The full variable domain, rest sourced from reference TRBV19 and TRBJ2-7, is DGGITQSPKYLFRKEGQNVTLSCEQNLNHDAMYWYRQDPGQGLRLIYYSQIVNDFQKGDIAEGYSVSREKKESFPLTVTSAQKNPTAFYLCASSMGQNYEQYFGPGTRLTVT.

This clone has more than one count but fewer than ten. The rearrangement links TRBV5-4 to TRBJ2-1, with TRBD1 as a possible D gene (5 bases). Trimming stripped 6 bases from V and 5 bases from J, with 15 bases between. This CDR3 contains 14 residues. Germline V gene lookup returns CDR1 SGHNT and CDR2 YYREEE (reference sequence). CDR3 DNA: TGTGCCAGCACCGGGCGTCAGGGTAACAATGAGCAGTTCTTC. Protein: CASTGRQGNNEQFF.

The table lists this clone with a few counts. This chain uses TRBV24-1 with TRBJ2-5, with 10 bases aligning to TRBD1. V lost 3 bases, J lost 1 base, and 4 bases stayed unmatched. Per germline, CDR1 KGHDR and CDR2 SFDVKD. The CDR3 spans 16 residues. The CDR3 spells CATSDKRTGGQETQYF. The CDR3 DNA reads TGTGCCACCAGTGATAAACGGACAGGGGGCCAAGAGACCCAGTACTTC.

This clone has only a few counts. The V gene is TRBV11-2, the J gene TRBJ1-2; tentative D call: TRBD1 (5 bases). Germline loops: CDR1 SGHAT, CDR2 FQNNGV. V was shortened by 4 bases and J by 5 bases, with 14 bases between the two germline ends. This CDR3 has 14 residues. CDR3 sequence (DNA): TGTGCCAGCAGCTCCCCGGGGGGGAGGTATGGCTACACCTTC. This encodes CASSSPGGRYGYTF. The full variable domain, rest sourced from reference TRBV11-2 and TRBJ1-2, is EAGVAQSPRYKIIEKRQSVAFWCNPISGHATLYWYQQILGQGPKLLIQFQNNGVVDDSQLPKDRFSAERLKGVDSTLKIQPAKLEDSAVYLCASSSPGGRYGYTFGSGTRLTVV.

The J gene is TRBJ2-3, the V gene TRBV7-3; 7 bases agree with TRBD2. Trimming took 5 bases from V and 1 from J; bases not matched to a gene: 9. The CDR3 covers 16 residues. Germline CDR1 is SGHTA and CDR2 is FQGTGA. The CDR3 DNA reads TGTGCCAGCAGCACCGGGCGGGGGTCTGGCACAGATACGCAGTATTTT. This gives the protein CASSTGRGSGTDTQYF.

The chain couples TRBV28 to TRBJ1-1; D remains ambiguous. The V end was cut by 5 bases, the J end by 1 base, with 8 bases between. The germline V gene encodes CDR1 MDHEN and CDR2 SYDVKM. The CDR3 runs to 13 residues. This CDR3 reads CASSAPGNTEAFF. The DNA for the CDR3 is TGTGCCAGCAGTGCCCCCGGGAACACTGAAGCTTTCTTT.

The V gene is TRBV2, the J gene TRBJ2-1; D is possibly TRBD1 (5 bases). The CDR3 totals 14 residues. With 5 bases removed from V and 5 bases from J, the gap between germline ends came to 13 bases. Germline-derived CDR1 and CDR2 are SNHLY and FYNNEI. The CDR3 sequence is CASSSFVGDNEQFF. CDR3 nucleotide sequence: TGTGCCAGCAGTTCCTTCGTAGGGGACAATGAGCAGTTCTTC. Filled out from reference TRBV2 and TRBJ2-1, the complete variable domain reads EPEVTQTPSHQVTQMGQEVILRCVPISNHLYFYWYRQILGQKVEFLVSFYNNEISEKSEIFDDQFSVERPDGSNFTLKIRSTKLEDSAMYFCASSSFVGDNEQFFGPGTRLTVL.

This chain links TRBV27 with TRBJ2-1; 13 bases are shared with TRBD2. This CDR3 spans 15 amino acids. Germline assignment: CDR1 MNHEY and CDR2 SMNVEV (reference sequence). The V segment lost 7 bases and the J segment 8 bases; nucleotides outside the gene matches: 8. The CDR3 protein is CASTLTSGRTHEQFF. The CDR3 DNA is TGTGCCAGCACTTTGACTAGCGGGAGGACCCATGAGCAGTTCTTC.

The chain links TRBV19 to TRBJ2-2; TRBD1 matches at 7 bases. The CDR3 sequence is 17 residues long. Germline trimming cut 3 bases from V and 4 bases from J; bases unmatched to any gene: 11. Germline CDR1 LNHDA, CDR2 SQIVND (reference sequence). CDR3 protein: CASSIYAGTVGTGELFF. For the CDR3, the DNA is TGTGCCAGTAGTATCTACGCCGGGACAGTGGGCACCGGGGAGCTGTTTTTT.

This clone was seen a handful of times. This rearrangement joins TRBV3-1 (or the pseudogene TRBV3-2) to TRBJ2-5, with D maybe TRBD2 (5 bases). V dropped 0 bases and J dropped 1 base, with 9 bases sitting between them. The CDR3 loop spans 15 amino acids. CDR1 LGHDT and CDR2 YNNKEL come from the germline V gene (reference sequence). The CDR3 loop is CASSQDGGLQETQYF. CDR3 DNA: TGTGCCAGCAGCCAAGATGGAGGTCTCCAAGAGACCCAGTACTTC.

The V and J genes are TRBV4-1 and TRBJ1-1, with TRBD1 identical over 8 bases. After removal of 3 bases from V and 1 base from J, the junction contained 10 bases not matched to a gene. CDR3 length equals 17 residues. Germline V CDR1 and CDR2: MGHRA, YSYEKL. The CDR3 DNA is TGCGCCAGCAGCCATGTAACCGGCAGGGGGCCGAACACTGAAGCTTTCTTT. Translated: CASSHVTGRGPNTEAFF.

J is TRBJ1-4 and V is TRBV2, with D perhaps TRBD1 (5 bases). Germline V gene data show CDR1 as SNHLY and CDR2 as FYNNEI. Trimming removed 4 bases from V and 3 bases from J, with 9 bases in between. The CDR3 loop spans 14 amino acids. CDR3 protein: CASSGQTPNEKLFF. DNA for the CDR3: TGTGCCAGCAGTGGACAGACGCCTAATGAAAAACTGTTTTTT.

This clone was recorded many times. J is TRBJ1-4 and V is TRBV3-1 (or the pseudogene TRBV3-2), with 7 positions matching TRBD1. Germline V CDR1 and CDR2: LGHDT, YNNKEL (reference sequence). V lost 3 bases and J lost 11; bases outside the gene matches: 6. This CDR3 has 13 amino acids. This chain's CDR3 is CASSQAGGTKLFF. The CDR3 bases are TGTGCCAGCAGCCAGGCAGGGGGTACTAAACTGTTTTTT.

The rearrangement joins TRBV2 to TRBJ2-1, with 9 bases fitting TRBD2. This CDR3 contains 16 residues. Germline trimming cut 7 bases from V and 2 bases from J; bases unmatched to any gene: 9. Looked up from germline, CDR1 is SNHLY and CDR2 is FYNNEI. This CDR3 is CASTARASGAYNEQFF. In DNA form, the CDR3 reads TGTGCCAGCACGGCTCGGGCTAGCGGGGCCTACAATGAGCAGTTCTTC.